The source of this T cell receptor beta chain is a study of blood T cell repertoires in COVID-19. Study summary: The United States, Italy and Spain were the sources of the acute and convalescent COVID-19 samples. The analysed material was cDNA or gDNA that came from T cells, B-cell-depleted T cells, or PBMCs.

Germline-derived CDR1 and CDR2 are MNHNS and SASEGT. With 2 bases clipped from V and 9 bases from J, the junction kept 7 bases outside the gene matches. The CDR3 is 15 amino acids. A single count supports this clone. As originally analysed: Counts of nucleated cells, estimated from reference gene primer amplification, were obtained. Clones were sequenced by immunoSEQ multiplex PCR, and TCRdb holds only the in-frame ones, with some missing. V and J calls and clone size are as listed in that table; D and trimming were resolved from the DNA. The data contain about 76,000 clones, approximately 86% of them singletons.

This chain joins TRBV6-1 and TRBJ1-6; 7 positions agree with TRBD1. Sequencing input: peripheral blood. The clonotype was recovered from a human donor in a cohort sampled during active COVID-19. In DNA, the CDR3 is TGTGCCAGCAGTGAACTGGCAGGGGGAGGTTCACCCCTCCACTTT. Translation: CASSELAGGGSPLHF.